Listed below are T cell receptor beta chains from one sample, sequenced in a study of OX40 agonist ivuxolimab in advanced cancers. The method was immunoSEQ multiplex PCR; TCRdb's version includes in-frame clones alone and lacks a portion of them. Here the sample spans roughly 48,000 clones, 83% being singletons. Source: CD4+ or CD8+ T cells sorted from blood, taken in a trial of the OX40 agonist ivuxolimab. Receptor source: an adult with an advanced solid tumor such as melanoma, head and neck, liver or kidney cancer. Both conserved end residues are part of each CDR3.

CDR3 protein	J gene	V gene
CAWTFGGVIGEQYF	TRBJ2-7	TRBV30
CASSYSHDGTEAFF	TRBJ1-1	TRBV6-6
CASSLVDSNYGYTF	TRBJ1-2	TRBV11-2
CASRVRTENTEAFF	TRBJ1-1	TRBV10-1
CASSGGGRGYTF	TRBJ1-2	TRBV6-5
CASSLGPRGIGYEQYF	TRBJ2-7	TRBV7-2
CASSHRGGTRVNTGELFF	TRBJ2-2	TRBV4-1
CASSRRRSGNKGEQYF	TRBJ2-7	TRBV7-2
CASRTTGPGQPQHF	TRBJ1-5	TRBV7-8
CASNGVGTGEETQYF	TRBJ2-5	TRBV19
CASSQVSDTQYF	TRBJ2-3	TRBV14
CASSASVGGGTDTQYF	TRBJ2-3	TRBV9
CASRPPGPSSYEQYF	TRBJ2-7	TRBV7-9
CASSEWTGPNQPQHF	TRBJ1-5	TRBV2
CASSFLSLGQNYGYTF	TRBJ1-2	TRBV7-2
CSVHGIGTEAFF	TRBJ1-1	TRBV29-1
CASSWDRAFGYTF	TRBJ1-2	TRBV5-5
CASSLGGIGSINYGYTF	TRBJ1-2	TRBV11-2
CASRSRTGGNEQYF	TRBJ2-7	TRBV7-2
CASSDGLADTQYF	TRBJ2-3	TRBV7-6
CASSLWTSGSYEQYF	TRBJ2-7	TRBV7-2
CASSQSQGLPLEHEQYF	TRBJ2-7	TRBV16
CASTAGANGYTF	TRBJ1-2	TRBV6-5
CASSFGGGAADTQYF	TRBJ2-3	TRBV11-1
CASSENREGDQPQHF	TRBJ1-5	TRBV6-1
CASSRMNTEAFF	TRBJ1-1	TRBV19
CASSLRGGSLRTQYF	TRBJ2-5	TRBV7-2
CSAMGAGELFF	TRBJ2-2	TRBV20-1